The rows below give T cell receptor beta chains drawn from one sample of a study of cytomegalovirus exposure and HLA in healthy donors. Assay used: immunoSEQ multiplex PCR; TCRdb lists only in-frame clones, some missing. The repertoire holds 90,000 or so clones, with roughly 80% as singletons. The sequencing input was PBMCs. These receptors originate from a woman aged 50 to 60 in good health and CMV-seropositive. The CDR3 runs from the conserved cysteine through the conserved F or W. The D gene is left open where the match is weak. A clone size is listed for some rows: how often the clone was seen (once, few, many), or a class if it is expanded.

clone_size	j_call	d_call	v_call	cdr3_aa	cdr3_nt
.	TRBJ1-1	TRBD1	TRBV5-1	CASSFRPGGPSEAFF	TGCGCCAGCAGCTTTAGGCCAGGGGGTCCCTCTGAAGCTTTCTTT
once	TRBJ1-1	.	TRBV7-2	CASTKRTGTEAFF	TGTGCCAGCACCAAACGAACGGGGACTGAAGCTTTCTTT
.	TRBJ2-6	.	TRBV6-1	CASSGPGGSPLSGANVLTF	TGTGCCAGCAGTGGCCCTGGGGGGAGTCCCCTCTCTGGGGCCAACGTCCTGACTTTC
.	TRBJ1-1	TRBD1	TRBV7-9	CASSPAGTALNTEAFF	TGTGCCAGCAGCCCCGCGGGGACAGCCTTGAACACTGAAGCTTTCTTT
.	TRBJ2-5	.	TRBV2	CASNGGSSYQETQYF	TGTGCCAGCAACGGCGGGTCGTCCTACCAAGAGACCCAGTACTTC
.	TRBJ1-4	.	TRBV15	CATSRGFNEKLFF	TGTGCCACCAGCAGGGGCTTCAATGAAAAACTGTTTTTT
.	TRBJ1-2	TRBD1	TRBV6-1	CASRQGGGYTF	TGTGCCAGTCGACAGGGGGGAGGCTACACCTTC
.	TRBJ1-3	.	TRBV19	CASSVRTVGNTIYF	TGTGCCAGTAGTGTTCGAACAGTAGGAAACACCATATATTTT
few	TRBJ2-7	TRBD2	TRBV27	CASSLKGTTDYEQYF	TGTGCCAGCAGTTTAAAGGGGACTACCGACTACGAGCAGTACTTC
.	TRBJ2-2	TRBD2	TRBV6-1	CASVAGGTGELFF	TGTGCCAGCGTTGCGGGAGGGACCGGGGAGCTGTTTTTT
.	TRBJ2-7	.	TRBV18	CASSSPPRGEQYF	TGTGCCAGCTCATCACCCCCCAGGGGCGAGCAGTACTTC
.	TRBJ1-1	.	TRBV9	CASSKTPEPLNTEAFF	TGTGCCAGCAGCAAAACCCCCGAGCCGCTGAACACTGAAGCTTTCTTT
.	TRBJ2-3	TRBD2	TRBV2	CANIRPGLAFTDTQYF	TGTGCCAACATACGCCCGGGACTAGCGTTCACAGATACGCAGTATTTT
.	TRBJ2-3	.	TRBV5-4	CASSSRGDTQYF	TGTGCCAGCAGCTCCAGGGGAGATACGCAGTATTTT
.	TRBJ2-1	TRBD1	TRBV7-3	CASSSDPGGEQFF	TGTGCCAGCAGCTCCGACCCAGGGGGTGAGCAGTTCTTC
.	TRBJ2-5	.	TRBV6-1	CASSVVGPAGETQYF	TGTGCCAGCAGTGTTGTGGGGCCGGCGGGGGAGACCCAGTACTTC
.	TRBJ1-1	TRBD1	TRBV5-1	CASRPQNVGQGKAFF	TGCGCCAGCAGGCCCCAGAATGTGGGACAGGGTAAGGCTTTCTTT
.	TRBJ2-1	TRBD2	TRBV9	CASSRVAGSDEQFF	TGTGCCAGCAGCCGGGTAGCGGGGTCTGATGAGCAGTTCTTC
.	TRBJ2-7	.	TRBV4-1	CASSQDKGTYEQYF	TGCGCCAGCAGCCAAGATAAGGGGACCTACGAGCAGTACTTC
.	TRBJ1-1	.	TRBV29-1	CSVDTGTTEAFF	TGCAGCGTTGACACAGGGACCACTGAAGCTTTCTTT
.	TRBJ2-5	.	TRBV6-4	CASSASRGETQYF	TGTGCCAGCAGTGCCTCGCGAGGAGAGACCCAGTACTTC
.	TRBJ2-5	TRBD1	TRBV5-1	CASSLGTDPLGETQYF	TGCGCCAGCAGCCTCGGGACAGACCCTCTGGGGGAGACCCAGTACTTC
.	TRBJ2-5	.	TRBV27	CASSARTRGAETQYF	TGTGCCAGCAGTGCCCGAACCAGGGGGGCAGAGACCCAGTACTTC
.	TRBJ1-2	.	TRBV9	CASSVDRPGDYGYTF	TGTGCCAGCAGCGTAGATAGGCCAGGGGACTATGGCTACACCTTC
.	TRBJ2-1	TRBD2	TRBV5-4	CASSPGTSGMYNEQFF	TGTGCCAGCAGCCCCGGGACTAGCGGGATGTACAATGAGCAGTTCTTC
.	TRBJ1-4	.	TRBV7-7	CASSLAGGSNEKLFF	TGTGCTAGCAGCTTAGCGGGAGGCTCTAATGAAAAACTGTTTTTT